What follows is one T cell receptor beta chain and its context. The antigen is not known. One end of the junction is discordant with germline, which a read error may explain. This specimen belongs to a study of shared clonotypes between healthy human individuals. Across the whole study: Donor ages ranged 18 to 49 years: two women, a few men. General study results and limits: Despite large depth, sorted-subset datasets appeared incompletely sequenced. Only blood samples were collected, and tissue repertoires likely differ.

Assay used: immunoSEQ multiplex PCR; TCRdb lists only in-frame clones, some missing. Of roughly 760,000 clones listed, about 74% are singletons. All the donors were Caucasian adults who lived in Nashville, Tennessee. CDR1 and CDR2 (germline): SQVTM, ANQGSEA. This CDR3 is built from 11 residues. The material sequenced was memory CD4+ T cells sorted from blood. As to subset: CD45RA-negative fraction. This rearrangement joins TRBV29-1 to TRBJ2-7; TRBD1 aligns across 7 bases. The receptor was isolated from a woman aged 25-40 years in good health. The CDR3 region is CSVKETGIKYF. The CDR3 DNA sequence: TGCAGCGTTAAAGAGACAGGGATTAAGTACTTC.